These 24 T cell receptor beta chains came from one sample sequenced in a study of cytomegalovirus exposure and HLA in healthy donors. PCR primers comprised 60 Vbeta and 13 Jbeta primers. Generated by immunoSEQ multiplex PCR, the TCRdb table keeps only in-frame clones and is missing some. The table records roughly 190,000 clones, roughly four fifths of them present only once. The sequencing input was PBMCs. These receptor sequences come from a woman under 30 in good health and CMV-seronegative.

J is TRBJ1-5 and V is TRBV4-3; TRBD1 is a possible D gene (6 bases). V lost 4 bases, J lost 4 bases, and 11 bases lay in between. Per the germline V gene, CDR1 is LGHNA and CDR2 is YSLEER. This CDR3 is built from 14 residues. CDR3 protein: CASSPDSYNQPQHF. CDR3 sequence (DNA): TGCGCCAGCAGCCCGGACAGTTATAATCAGCCCCAGCATTTT.

In its sample, this clone was seen a few times. V usage is TRBV6-6 and J usage is TRBJ2-7; 9 nucleotides match TRBD2. The CDR3 covers 15 residues. The trim removed 2 bases at V and 4 bases at J, leaving 6 bases unmatched. Germline CDR1 is MNHNY and CDR2 is SVGAGI (reference sequence). In nucleotides, the CDR3 is TGTGCCAGCAGTTACGCGGGAGGGCCCATGTACGAGCAGTACGTC. It translates to CASSYAGGPMYEQYV.

The chain couples TRBV11-2 to TRBJ1-1; weak D call: TRBD1 (5 bases). V gave up 5 bases and J gave up 7 bases, with 17 bases separating them. The CDR3 loop spans 14 amino acids. Germline V gene sequence: CDR1 SGHAT, CDR2 FQNNGV. The CDR3 spells CASSVDSVTNEAFF. CDR3 in DNA: TGTGCCAGCAGCGTCGACAGTGTCACCAATGAAGCTTTCTTT.

The V call is TRBV1, the J call TRBJ1-3; TRBD1 is the table's D call, not checked against the DNA. TRBV1 is reported as a pseudogene. The CDR3 loop spans 17 amino acids. CDR3 DNA sequence: TGCACCAGCAGCCAATTCGTATCAGGGGAATCTAGAAACACCATATATTTT. It encodes CTSSQFVSGESRNTIYF.

The rearrangement uses TRBV19 and TRBJ2-7; D is possibly TRBD2 (6 bases). CDR3 length: 14 amino acids. V gave up 7 bases and J gave up 7 bases, with 20 bases separating them. CDR1 is LNHDA and CDR2 is SQIVND in the germline V gene (reference sequence). In DNA, the CDR3 is TGTGCCAGTACCCCCGTTTGGGGAGGACCGGAGCAGTACTTC. It translates to CASTPVWGGPEQYF.

The chain joins TRBV2 to TRBJ1-5; D is undetermined. CDR1 is SNHLY, CDR2 FYNNEI, per germline. The V end was cut by 2 bases, the J end by 6 bases, with 11 bases between. The length of the CDR3 is 14 residues. The chain's CDR3 is CASSEFGLGQPQHF. The CDR3 DNA follows: TGTGCCAGCAGTGAATTTGGTCTCGGTCAGCCCCAGCATTTT.

CDR3 sequence reads: CASSTEAGPSTDTQYF. In DNA, the CDR3 is TGTGCCAGCAGCACAGAAGCGGGCCCTAGCACAGATACGCAGTATTTT. The genes are TRBV11-3 and TRBJ2-3, with D possibly matching TRBD2 (6 bases). Trimming left V 5 bases short and J 0 bases short, with 15 bases between. The CDR3 runs to 16 residues. Germline values: CDR1 SGHNT, CDR2 YENEEA.

J is TRBJ2-1 and V is TRBV29-1; TRBD2 matches at 7 bases. V gave up 3 bases and J gave up 3 bases; unmatched junction bases: 14. The CDR3 spans 17 residues. The germline V gene has CDR1 SQVTM and CDR2 ANQGSEA. DNA for the CDR3: TGCAGCGTTGAGCTGCGGGAGAAGATGGGACTCTACAATGAGCAGTTCTTC. Its translation: CSVELREKMGLYNEQFF.

This clone was detected once. This chain joins TRBV4-2 and TRBJ2-6, with 9 positions matching TRBD1. Germline V gives CDR1 LGHNA, CDR2 YNFKEQ. CDR3 length: 21 amino acids. Unmatched junction bases numbered 19, after V lost 3 bases and J lost 4 bases. The CDR3 spells CASSHRDTGGAIGSGANVLTF. The CDR3 DNA sequence: TGTGCCAGCAGCCACCGAGACACAGGGGGCGCAATAGGTTCGGGGGCCAACGTCCTGACTTTC.

The V gene is TRBV2, the J gene TRBJ1-4; TRBD1 is a possible D gene (5 bases). The ends were cut back, 4 bases at V and 2 bases at J, with 17 bases in the middle. This CDR3 spans 17 amino acids. From germline, CDR1 is SNHLY and CDR2 FYNNEI. CDR3 residues: CASSVEQEKATNEKLFF. The CDR3 bases are TGTGCCAGCAGTGTTGAACAGGAGAAAGCGACTAATGAAAAACTGTTTTTT.

CDR3 protein: CAWSVSGRSPGTDTQYF. The DNA of the CDR3 is TGTGCCTGGAGTGTTAGCGGCCGCAGCCCTGGGACAGATACGCAGTATTTT. The chain combines TRBV30 with TRBJ2-3; TRBD2 is a possible D gene (6 bases). V was pared by 0 bases and J by 3 bases, with 19 bases between. Germline assignment: CDR1 GTSNPN and CDR2 SVGIG (reference sequence). The CDR3 sequence is 17 residues long.

As DNA, the CDR3 is TGTGCCTGGGAAGCGGGAGATTCGTGGAACATTCAGTACTTC. It is translated as CAWEAGDSWNIQYF. The J gene is TRBJ2-4, the V gene TRBV30, with 8 bases lining up with TRBD2. This CDR3 has 14 amino acids. Germline V gives CDR1 GTSNPN, CDR2 SVGIG (reference sequence). V gave up 5 bases and J gave up 7 bases; unmatched junction bases: 10.

V is TRBV28 and J is TRBJ1-2; 8 bases fit TRBD1. Germline CDR1 is MDHEN and CDR2 is SYDVKM. The V segment lost 6 bases and the J segment 4 bases; nucleotides outside the gene matches: 10. The CDR3 loop spans 15 amino acids. The CDR3, as DNA: TGTGCCAGCAGCCAGGCGGCAGGGGGCTTCTATGGCTACACCTTC. Translated: CASSQAAGGFYGYTF.

This clone was seen only once. This chain links TRBV21-1 with TRBJ1-5; the table gives TRBD1 as D, unverified against the DNA. TRBV21-1 is a pseudogene segment. This CDR3 spans 16 amino acids. The CDR3 loop reads CASSPIGTDEILAQHF. The CDR3 DNA follows: TGTGCCAGCAGTCCTATCGGGACAGACGAAATTCTTGCCCAGCATTTT.

The chain carries TRBV7-9 and TRBJ2-1, with 10 bases identical to TRBD1. The CDR3 has 15 amino acids. J gave up 4 bases and V 4 bases, and 4 bases lay outside the gene matches. CDR1 and CDR2 (germline): SEHNR, FQNEAQ (reference sequence). The chain's CDR3 is CASSSGQGGYNEQFF. CDR3 DNA sequence: TGTGCCAGCAGCTCCGGACAGGGGGGTTACAATGAGCAGTTCTTC.

V and J are TRBV28 and TRBJ2-1, with 11 bases lining up with TRBD2. With V trimmed by 5 bases and J by 1 base, 4 bases remained unmatched. CDR3 length: 16 amino acids. The V gene's germline CDR1 is MDHEN and CDR2 SYDVKM. The CDR3 spells CASSPLAGVSYNEQFF. CDR3 bases: TGTGCCAGCAGTCCACTAGCGGGAGTTTCCTACAATGAGCAGTTCTTC.

This chain joins TRBV6-5 and TRBJ1-5; 8 bases are a match to TRBD1. The CDR3 sequence is 14 residues long. V shed 5 bases and J 2 bases; nucleotides not matched to a gene: 2. CDR1 and CDR2 from the germline V gene are MNHEY and SVGAGI. The CDR3 reads CASSPGQGNQPQHF. DNA of the CDR3: TGTGCCAGCAGTCCGGGACAGGGCAATCAGCCCCAGCATTTT.

The J gene is TRBJ2-3, the V gene TRBV29-1, with unresolved D. CDR1 and CDR2 (germline): SQVTM, ANQGSEA. This CDR3 contains 13 residues. V was clipped by 3 bases and J by 3 bases, with 10 bases between them. CDR3 amino acids: CSVDRKLTDTQYF. DNA for the CDR3: TGCAGCGTTGACAGGAAGTTGACAGATACGCAGTATTTT.

This chain joins TRBV7-2 and TRBJ2-7; D may be TRBD2 (6 bases). The CDR3 contains 16 residues. V was trimmed by 5 bases and J by 0 bases, leaving 17 bases between them. The germline gives CDR1 SGHTA, CDR2 FQGNSA. In DNA form, the CDR3 reads TGTGCCAGCAGCAAAGGTGGTAGCGGAAGCTCCTACGAGCAGTACTTC. Its protein product is CASSKGGSGSSYEQYF.

The rearrangement links TRBV5-1 to TRBJ2-3; 8 bases match TRBD2. The germline V gene encodes CDR1 SGHRS and CDR2 YFSETQ. The J segment lost 2 bases and the V segment lost 5 bases, leaving 7 bases of the junction unmatched. The CDR3 extends over 15 amino acids. The CDR3 spells CASRVLAGITDTQYF. DNA for the CDR3: TGCGCCAGCAGAGTATTAGCGGGGATCACAGATACGCAGTATTTT.

This clone was seen only a few times. J is TRBJ2-3 and V is TRBV9; D is perhaps TRBD1 (6 bases). The CDR3 runs to 13 residues. Trimming took off 3 bases at V and 7 bases at J, with 12 bases between the two ends. CDR1 and CDR2 (germline): SGDLS, YYNGEE. For the CDR3, the DNA is TGTGCCAGCAGCGCCTCCGGGACAAATACGCAGTATTTT. It translates to CASSASGTNTQYF.

This chain links TRBV5-8 with TRBJ2-1; D is undetermined. The CDR3 loop spans 16 amino acids. Trimming took off 7 bases at V and 0 bases at J, with 17 bases between the two ends. Germline values: CDR1 SGHTS, CDR2 YDEGEE. In nucleotides, the CDR3 is TGTGCCAGCGGCCGGAGAACTTTTAGCTCCTACAATGAGCAGTTCTTC. Protein product: CASGRRTFSSYNEQFF.

V is TRBV5-1 and J is TRBJ2-1; 12 bases agree with TRBD1. CDR1 is SGHRS, CDR2 YFSETQ, per germline. This CDR3 comprises 19 residues. Unmatched junction bases numbered 12, after V lost 0 bases and J lost 5 bases. The CDR3 sequence is CASSLAARGTGGQDNEQFF. DNA for the CDR3: TGCGCCAGCAGCTTGGCTGCCCGAGGGACAGGGGGCCAGGACAATGAGCAGTTCTTC.

The chain couples TRBV4-3 to TRBJ2-3; tentatively, D is TRBD2 (5 bases). CDR3 size: 18 residues. The V end was cut by 1 base, the J end by 2 bases, with 19 bases between. In germline, CDR1 is LGHNA, CDR2 YSLEER. The CDR3 region is CASSQAPRGTDYTDTQYF. The CDR3 DNA sequence: TGCGCCAGCAGCCAAGCTCCTCGGGGTACCGATTACACAGATACGCAGTATTTT.